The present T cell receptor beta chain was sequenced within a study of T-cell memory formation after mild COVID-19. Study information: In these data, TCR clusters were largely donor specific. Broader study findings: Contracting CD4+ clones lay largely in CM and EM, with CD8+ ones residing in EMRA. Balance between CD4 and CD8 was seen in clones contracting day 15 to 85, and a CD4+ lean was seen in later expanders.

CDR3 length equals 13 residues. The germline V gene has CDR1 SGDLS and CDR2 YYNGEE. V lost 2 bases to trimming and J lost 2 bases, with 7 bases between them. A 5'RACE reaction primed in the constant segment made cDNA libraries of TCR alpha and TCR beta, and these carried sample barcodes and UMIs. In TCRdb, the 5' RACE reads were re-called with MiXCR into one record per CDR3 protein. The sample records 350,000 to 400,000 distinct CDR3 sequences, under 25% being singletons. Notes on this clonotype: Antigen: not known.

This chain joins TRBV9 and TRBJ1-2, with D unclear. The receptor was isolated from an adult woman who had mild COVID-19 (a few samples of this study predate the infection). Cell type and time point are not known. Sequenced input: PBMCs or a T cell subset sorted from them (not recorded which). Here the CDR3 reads CASSVRWNYGYTF. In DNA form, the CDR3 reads TGTGCCAGCAGCGTTCGATGGAACTATGGCTACACCTTC.